Listed here are 32 T cell receptor beta chains from one sample, sequenced in a study of regulatory T cells in long-lasting Graves disease. Time point given: newly diagnosed GD, antithyroid drugs for less than 3 months. RNA from PBMCs was the source of the TCR library. Building of the TCR beta libraries involved iRepertoire HTBI primers and Arm-PCR of CDR3 regions. TCRdb re-called the multiplex PCR reads through MiXCR, storing one row per CDR3 protein. Altogether roughly 560,000 distinct CDR3 sequences are present, 15% to 20% being singletons, with the ten largest covering about 25%. These data were also reused for a study on T cells in Graves' hyperthyroidism and ophthalmopathy.

The starting material was peripheral blood mononuclear cells (PBMCs), obtained at new diagnosis, from a patient treated with antithyroid drugs. All receptors derive from a woman between 40 and 65 years old with Graves disease.

This clonotype was counted at least ten times. The chain combines TRBV28 with TRBJ1-1; D is undetermined. This CDR3 region has 13 residues. The ends were cut back, 5 bases at V and 0 bases at J, with 7 bases in the middle. In germline, CDR1 is MDHEN, CDR2 SYDVKM. CDR3: CASSKAMNTEAFF. The CDR3 region has the DNA TGTGCCAGCAGTAAAGCCATGAACACTGAAGCTTTCTTT.

The chain has TRBV19 and TRBJ1-4; no clear D gene. Germline V gives CDR1 LNHDA, CDR2 SQIVND (reference sequence). CDR3 size: 14 residues. V lost 3 bases and J lost 10, with 15 bases in between. The CDR3 nucleotides read TGTGCCAGTAGTATTCCCCCGACTAACGGAAAACTGTTTTTT. It codes for CASSIPPTNGKLFF.

There are many counts of this clonotype. This chain connects TRBV5-1 to TRBJ2-3, with D unclear. This CDR3 is built from 13 residues. Per germline, CDR1 SGHRS and CDR2 YFSETQ. Trimming removed 0 bases from V and 8 bases from J, with 10 bases in between. CDR3 loop: CASSLAGLSTQYF. The DNA of the CDR3 is TGCGCCAGCAGCTTGGCCGGGTTAAGTACGCAGTATTTT.

The rearrangement links TRBV7-2 to TRBJ2-7, with D unresolved. Trimming removed 3 bases at V and 3 bases at J, with 9 bases between. Germline CDR1 and CDR2: SGHTA and FQGNSA. The CDR3 length is 13 residues. CDR3 bases: TGTGCCAGCAGCTTTGTCCCCGACTACGAGCAGTACTTC. It codes for CASSFVPDYEQYF. Full variable domain (outside the CDR3, taken from reference TRBV7-2 and TRBJ2-7): GAGVSQSPSNKVTEKGKDVELRCDPISGHTALYWYRQSLGQGLEFLIYFQGNSAPDKSGLPSDRFSAERTGGSVSTLTIQRTQQEDSAVYLCASSFVPDYEQYFGPGTRLTVT.

This rearrangement joins TRBV12-3 or TRBV12-4 to TRBJ2-3, with D possibly being TRBD2 (6 bases). CDR3 length: 15 residues. V was trimmed by 6 bases and J by 3 bases, leaving 16 bases between them. The DNA for the CDR3 is TGTGCCAGCAGCTGGGGGGTGGCCCCAACAGATACGCAGTATTTT. Amino acids: CASSWGVAPTDTQYF.

This clonotype came up a few times. The gene calls are TRBV28 and TRBJ2-7, with D perhaps assigned TRBD1 or TRBD2 (6 bases each). Germline values: CDR1 MDHEN, CDR2 SYDVKM. Trimming took off 7 bases at V and 6 bases at J, with 16 bases between the two ends. This CDR3 region has 13 residues. CDR3 DNA: TGTGCCAGCATGGAGGGGGTATCGATCGAGCAGTACTTC. It translates to CASMEGVSIEQYF.

The table lists this clonotype with a few counts. V is TRBV10-1 and J is TRBJ2-3; tentatively, D is TRBD1 or TRBD2 (5 bases each). V was trimmed by 7 bases and J by 2 bases, leaving 13 bases between them. CDR1 and CDR2 from the germline V gene are WNHNN and SYGVQD (reference sequence). This CDR3 has 14 residues. CDR3 coding DNA: TGCGCCAGCATCCGGGACCCACCCACAGATACGCAGTATTTT. It encodes CASIRDPPTDTQYF.

Written as DNA, the CDR3 is TGTGCCAGCAGTTTTTCCCCCCCCGGGAATTCACCCCTCCACTTT. This gives the protein CASSFSPPGNSPLHF. The chain uses TRBV12-3 or TRBV12-4 and TRBJ1-6; D not resolved. The CDR3 totals 15 residues. V lost 3 bases and J lost 7, with 13 bases in between.

This clonotype was seen at least ten times. J is TRBJ2-5 and V is TRBV14, with D possibly TRBD1 on 5 matching bases. CDR1 is SGHDN and CDR2 is FVKESK in the germline V gene. This CDR3 comprises 17 residues. V gave up 3 bases and J gave up 1 base, with 18 bases separating them. The CDR3 DNA reads as TGTGCCAGCAGCCACGACGATCTTGTTAGGGGCCAAGAGACCCAGTACTTC. This gives the protein CASSHDDLVRGQETQYF.

The gene calls are TRBV5-1 and TRBJ2-7; D is uncertain. The V gene lost 4 bases and the J gene lost 3 bases, with 14 bases spanning the gap. This CDR3 spans 14 amino acids. The germline V gene has CDR1 SGHRS and CDR2 YFSETQ. The CDR3: CASSVNLAHYEQYF. DNA of the CDR3: TGCGCCAGCAGCGTCAACCTCGCTCACTACGAGCAGTACTTC.

The rearrangement joins TRBV12-3 or TRBV12-4 to TRBJ1-2; D gene ambiguous. V gave up 0 bases and J gave up 5 bases, with 4 bases separating them. The CDR3 has 12 amino acids. CDR3 amino acids: CASSLAPYGYTF. The CDR3 nucleotides are TGTGCCAGCAGTTTAGCCCCATATGGCTACACCTTC.

This clonotype showed up many times. DNA for the CDR3: TGTGCCAGCAGTCCCAGGGTCCTAGCGACTGAGCAGTTCTTC. Encoded protein: CASSPRVLATEQFF. The chain couples TRBV7-6 to TRBJ2-1, with D possibly matching TRBD2 (6 bases). The CDR3 runs 14 residues. Germline CDR1 SGHVS, CDR2 FNYEAQ. V was pared by 6 bases and J by 9 bases, with 18 bases between. Full variable domain (rest looked up from reference TRBV7-6 and TRBJ2-1): GAGVSQSPRYKVTKRGQDVALRCDPISGHVSLYWYRQALGQGPEFLTYFNYEAQQDKSGLPNDRFSAERPEGSISTLTIQRTEQRDSAMYRCASSPRVLATEQFFGPGTRLTVL.

This clonotype showed up just once. This may arise from a read error, as a much more abundant clone is one base away. The gene calls are TRBV6-2 or TRBV6-3 and TRBJ1-1; D is uncertain. V lost 2 bases and J 1 base, leaving 8 bases between the germline ends. The germline CDR1 and CDR2 sequences are MNHEY and SVGEGT. This CDR3 has 14 residues. CDR3 in amino acids: CASSYNDPNTEAFF. The CDR3 nucleotides are TGTGCCAGCAGTTACAATGATCCGAACACTGAAGCTTTCTTT.

The chain has TRBV7-9 and TRBJ2-3; 7 nucleotides line up with TRBD1. The CDR3 contains 15 residues. Trimming removed 5 bases from V and 4 bases from J; junction bases left unmatched: 9. CDR1 is SEHNR and CDR2 is FQNEAQ in the germline V gene (reference sequence). The CDR3 region is CASSRGGLSADTQYF. The CDR3 DNA sequence: TGTGCCAGCAGCAGAGGGGGCCTCTCCGCAGATACGCAGTATTTT.

In this sample, this clonotype turned up a few times. The chain is built from TRBV20-1 and TRBJ1-2; D might be TRBD1 (5 bases). Germline CDR1 reads DFQATT; CDR2 reads SNEGSKA (reference sequence). Trimming removed 3 bases at V and 7 bases at J, with 12 bases between. The CDR3 is 12 residues long. DNA for the CDR3: TGCAGTGCTAGCGGCCAGGGAGGTGGCTACACCTTC. Protein product: CSASGQGGGYTF.

This clonotype was recorded many times. The chain recombines TRBV12-3 or TRBV12-4 with TRBJ2-7, with D tentatively TRBD1 (5 bases). The CDR3 is 15 amino acids. V was pared by 3 bases and J by 4 bases, with 16 bases between. CDR3 residues: CASSFSRIGEYEQYF. As DNA, the CDR3 is TGTGCCAGCAGTTTTAGCCGTATAGGGGAATACGAGCAGTACTTC.

There are many counts of this clonotype. The rearrangement joins TRBV20-1 to TRBJ1-1; D gene unclear. V lost 5 bases and J lost 1, with 8 bases in between. The length of the CDR3 is 12 residues. The germline gives CDR1 DFQATT, CDR2 SNEGSKA (reference sequence). The DNA for the CDR3 is TGCAGTGCTCTACAGCCGAACACTGAAGCTTTCTTT. Translated: CSALQPNTEAFF.

This clonotype showed up just a few times. J is TRBJ1-3 and V is TRBV7-9; 8 bases fit TRBD1. The V gene end was trimmed by 4 bases and the J gene end by 0 bases; junction bases not matched to a gene: 11. Germline V gene lookup returns CDR1 SEHNR and CDR2 FQNEAQ (reference sequence). This CDR3 region has 18 residues. The CDR3 reads CASSSRDRRSNSGNTIYF. The CDR3 nucleotides read TGTGCCAGCAGCTCCCGGGACAGGAGGTCGAACTCTGGAAACACCATATATTTT.

The chain links TRBV3-1 to TRBJ1-3; D gene unclear. CDR1 and CDR2 from the germline V gene are LGHDT and YNNKEL (reference sequence). CDR3 length: 15 amino acids. Deletions cut 7 bases from V and 11 bases from J, with 24 bases between. DNA for the CDR3: TGTGCCAGCACCCCGACGGGAATCGGGGTTGCGTCCATATATTTT. Protein sequence: CASTPTGIGVASIYF.

This clonotype appeared many times. This chain joins TRBV10-1 and TRBJ2-3, with unresolved D. V lost 9 bases to trimming and J lost 0 bases, with 16 bases between them. Per germline, CDR1 WNHNN and CDR2 SYGVQD (reference sequence). This CDR3 comprises 15 residues. Here the CDR3 reads CASNGIVDSTDTQYF. The CDR3 nucleotides are TGCGCCAGTAACGGAATCGTGGATAGCACAGATACGCAGTATTTT.

This clonotype was seen only a few times. The chain recombines TRBV20-1 with TRBJ1-1; unclear D gene. The V end lost 0 bases, the J end lost 0 bases, and 11 bases lay between the germline ends. This CDR3 is 15 amino acids long. Per the germline V gene, CDR1 is DFQATT and CDR2 is SNEGSKA (reference sequence). The CDR3 loop reads CSARDWPPMNTEAFF. The DNA of the CDR3 is TGCAGTGCTAGAGATTGGCCACCGATGAACACTGAAGCTTTCTTT.

Many counts were recorded for this clonotype. V is TRBV7-6 and J is TRBJ1-1; TRBD1 matches 7 bases. V gave up 4 bases and J gave up 0 bases; unmatched junction bases: 17. This CDR3 is 19 amino acids long. Germline CDR1 SGHVS, CDR2 FNYEAQ. The CDR3 spells CASSSIGGTGQLMNTEAFF. As DNA, the CDR3 is TGTGCCAGCAGCTCGATTGGGGGTACGGGACAGCTCATGAACACTGAAGCTTTCTTT. Full variable domain (missing parts from reference TRBV7-6 and TRBJ1-1): GAGVSQSPRYKVTKRGQDVALRCDPISGHVSLYWYRQALGQGPEFLTYFNYEAQQDKSGLPNDRFSAERPEGSISTLTIQRTEQRDSAMYRCASSSIGGTGQLMNTEAFFGQGTRLTVV.

This clonotype showed up many times. The rearrangement joins TRBV7-9 to TRBJ1-4, with D uncertain. The CDR3 sequence is 14 residues long. Germline values: CDR1 SEHNR, CDR2 FQNEAQ (reference sequence). The V and J ends lost 5 bases and 2 bases respectively, with 9 bases between them. Written as DNA, the CDR3 is TGTGCCAGCAGCCCGGACCGTACTAATGAAAAACTGTTTTTT. Its translation is CASSPDRTNEKLFF.

This sequence joins TRBV19 and TRBJ1-6; TRBD1 agrees at 9 bases. Germline V CDR1 and CDR2: LNHDA, SQIVND (reference sequence). There are 15 residues in the CDR3. J was trimmed by 7 bases and V by 5 bases; bases with no gene match: 6. The CDR3 nucleotides are TGTGCCAGTAGTGAGGAGGACAGGGGAAATTCACCCCTCCACTTT. Its translation is CASSEEDRGNSPLHF.

This clonotype was picked up many times. V usage is TRBV12-3 or TRBV12-4 and J usage is TRBJ1-1; TRBD1 is a possible D gene (5 bases). The length of the CDR3 is 11 residues. Deletions cut 6 bases from V and 8 bases from J, with 10 bases between. The CDR3: CASRSGKEAFF. Written as DNA, the CDR3 is TGTGCCAGCAGGTCAGGGAAGGAAGCTTTCTTT.

The chain joins TRBV6-4 to TRBJ2-3; the match to TRBD2 covers 12 bases. This CDR3 spans 15 amino acids. Germline V gives CDR1 MRHNA, CDR2 SNTAGT. V was clipped by 6 bases and J by 4 bases; unmatched bases: 5. The CDR3, as DNA: TGTGCCAGCAGCCCTAGCGGGAGGGACGCAGATACGCAGTATTTT. It specifies CASSPSGRDADTQYF.

This chain uses TRBV19 with TRBJ2-1; no clear D. Trimming shortened V by 1 base and J by 4 bases, and 8 bases separated the two germline ends. This CDR3 has 14 amino acids. Germline V gives CDR1 LNHDA, CDR2 SQIVND (reference sequence). The CDR3 sequence is CASSIGLRYNEQFF. Here the CDR3 DNA reads TGTGCCAGTAGTATAGGTTTGCGGTACAATGAGCAGTTCTTC. Together with reference TRBV19 and TRBJ2-1, the CDR3 gives the full variable domain: DGGITQSPKYLFRKEGQNVTLSCEQNLNHDAMYWYRQDPGQGLRLIYYSQIVNDFQKGDIAEGYSVSREKKESFPLTVTSAQKNPTAFYLCASSIGLRYNEQFFGPGTRLTVL.

This clonotype was recorded at least ten times. This chain joins TRBV5-1 and TRBJ1-1; D ambiguous. CDR3 size: 13 residues. Trimming stripped 5 bases from V and 7 bases from J, with 15 bases between. In germline, CDR1 is SGHRS, CDR2 YFSETQ. The CDR3 region is CASRMNAGVEAFF. CDR3 nucleotide sequence: TGCGCCAGCAGAATGAACGCGGGAGTTGAAGCTTTCTTT.

This clonotype has a count of ten or more. The chain couples TRBV12-3 or TRBV12-4 to TRBJ2-5; D is ambiguous. This CDR3 is built from 13 residues. The germline V and J ends were trimmed by 2 bases and 4 bases, with 8 bases remaining between them. The CDR3 here is CASSLKRRETQYF. The CDR3, as DNA: TGTGCCAGCAGTTTAAAGCGTCGAGAGACCCAGTACTTC.

In its sample, this clonotype was seen a few times. The rearrangement uses TRBV4-1 and TRBJ1-1; TRBD1 matches 10 bases. Germline V CDR1 and CDR2: MGHRA, YSYEKL. This CDR3 contains 14 residues. Losses at the gene ends were 0 bases for V and 11 bases for J; bases not matched to a gene: 6. The CDR3 sequence is CASSQDLMGQGAFF. In DNA, the CDR3 is TGCGCCAGCAGCCAAGATCTTATGGGACAGGGGGCTTTCTTT.

For this clonotype: This could be a read error, since a much larger clone is one nucleotide away. V usage is TRBV6-1 and J usage is TRBJ1-4, with 12 bases aligning to TRBD1. Germline CDR1 reads MNHNS; CDR2 reads SASEGT. This CDR3 spans 15 amino acids. Losses at the gene ends were 6 bases for V and 3 bases for J; bases not matched to a gene: 2. The CDR3 region is CASRGQGAANEKLFF. CDR3 coding DNA: TGTGCCAGCAGGGGACAGGGGGCAGCTAATGAAAAACTGTTTTTT.

The chain recombines TRBV6-1 with TRBJ1-1, with 9 positions matching TRBD1. The junction had 6 bases not matched to a gene; V was cut back by 3 bases and J by 4 bases. CDR3 length equals 15 residues. The V gene's germline CDR1 is MNHNS and CDR2 SASEGT. CDR3 DNA: TGTGCCAGCAGTGATCTCGGGACAGGGATCACTGAAGCTTTCTTT. This gives the protein CASSDLGTGITEAFF.